This T cell receptor (beta chain) was obtained from a study of identical twins. Study-level points and caveats: Insertions were reduced in abundant cord blood beta clonotypes but not in memory repertoires.

TCRdb re-called the 5' RACE reads through MiXCR, storing one row per CDR3 protein. The table has hundreds of thousands of distinct CDR3 sequences, 20% to 25% seen once. V dropped 5 bases and J dropped 2 bases, with 16 bases sitting between them. This CDR3 spans 15 amino acids. Germline lookup yields CDR1 MNHNS and CDR2 SASEGT. On this clonotype: The antigen is unknown.

The same data also went into a second study, on T cells expressing NK-cell markers. That source adds: Among several donors, these clonotypes also ranked first in the CD3+CD56-NKG2C+ fraction.

Specimen: CD4+ T cells sorted from blood. The sequence was obtained from a woman under 30 in good health. This chain connects TRBV6-1 to TRBJ2-7; D is unresolved. The CDR3 DNA follows: TGTGCCAGCAGTCCGGAGTGGGGTACCCCCTACGAGCAGTACTTC. This encodes CASSPEWGTPYEQYF.